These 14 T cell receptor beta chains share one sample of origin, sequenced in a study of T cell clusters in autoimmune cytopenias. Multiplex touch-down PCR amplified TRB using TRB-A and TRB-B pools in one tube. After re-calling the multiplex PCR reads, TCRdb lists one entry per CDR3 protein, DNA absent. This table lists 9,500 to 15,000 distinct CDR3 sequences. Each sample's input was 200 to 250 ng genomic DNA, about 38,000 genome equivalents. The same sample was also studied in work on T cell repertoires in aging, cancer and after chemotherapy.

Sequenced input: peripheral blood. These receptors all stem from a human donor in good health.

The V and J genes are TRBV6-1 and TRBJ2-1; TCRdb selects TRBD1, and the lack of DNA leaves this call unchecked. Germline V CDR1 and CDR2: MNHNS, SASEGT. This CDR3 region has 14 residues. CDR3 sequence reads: CASLGVGSYNEQFF.

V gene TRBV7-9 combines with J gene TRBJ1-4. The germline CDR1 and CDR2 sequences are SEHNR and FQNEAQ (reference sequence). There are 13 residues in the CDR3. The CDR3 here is CASLTRTGEKLFF.

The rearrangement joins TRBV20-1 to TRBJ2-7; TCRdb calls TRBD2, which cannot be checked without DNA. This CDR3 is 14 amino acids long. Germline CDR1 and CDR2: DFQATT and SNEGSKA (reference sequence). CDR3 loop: CSAGTAGGPYEQYF.

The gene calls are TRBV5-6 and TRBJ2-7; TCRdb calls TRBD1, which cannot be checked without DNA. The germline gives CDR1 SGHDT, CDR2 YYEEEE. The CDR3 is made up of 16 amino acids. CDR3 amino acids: CASSSVQGQGRNEQYF.

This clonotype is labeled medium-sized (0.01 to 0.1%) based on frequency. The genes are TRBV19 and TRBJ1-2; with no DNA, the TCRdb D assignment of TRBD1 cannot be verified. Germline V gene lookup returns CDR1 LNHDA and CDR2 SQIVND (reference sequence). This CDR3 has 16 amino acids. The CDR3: CASSTERALRVYGYTF. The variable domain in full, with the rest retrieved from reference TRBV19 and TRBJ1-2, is DGGITQSPKYLFRKEGQNVTLSCEQNLNHDAMYWYRQDPGQGLRLIYYSQIVNDFQKGDIAEGYSVSREKKESFPLTVTSAQKNPTAFYLCASSTERALRVYGYTFGSGTRLTVV.

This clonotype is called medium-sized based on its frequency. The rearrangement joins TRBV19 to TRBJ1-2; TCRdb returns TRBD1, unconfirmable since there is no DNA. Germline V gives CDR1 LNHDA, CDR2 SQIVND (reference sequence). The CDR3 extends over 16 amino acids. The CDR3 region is CASSAHRDRVPYGYTF.

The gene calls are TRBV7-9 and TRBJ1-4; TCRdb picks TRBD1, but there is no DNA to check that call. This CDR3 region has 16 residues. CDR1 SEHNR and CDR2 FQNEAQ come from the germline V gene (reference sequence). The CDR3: CASSLGQGVANEKLFF.

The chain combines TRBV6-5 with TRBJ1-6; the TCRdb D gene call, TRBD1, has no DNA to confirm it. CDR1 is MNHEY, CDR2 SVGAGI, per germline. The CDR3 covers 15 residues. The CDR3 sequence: CASSQSPGAGSPLHF.

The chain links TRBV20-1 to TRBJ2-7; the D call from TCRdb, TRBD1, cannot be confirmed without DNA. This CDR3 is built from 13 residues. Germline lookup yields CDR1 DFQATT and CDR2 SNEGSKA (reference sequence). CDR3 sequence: CSALRGESYEQYF.

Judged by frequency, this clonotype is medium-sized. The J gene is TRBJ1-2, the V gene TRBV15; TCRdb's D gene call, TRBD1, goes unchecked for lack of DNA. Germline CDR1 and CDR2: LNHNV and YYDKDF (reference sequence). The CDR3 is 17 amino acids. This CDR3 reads CATSRGWGQLSNYGYTF.

The CDR3 sequence is CASSEGRLAGGKTQYF. The chain employs TRBV6-2 or TRBV6-3 and TRBJ2-5; TCRdb's D call of TRBD2 is untestable without DNA. The CDR3 is made up of 16 amino acids. Germline V lookup: CDR1 MNHEY, CDR2 SVGEGT.

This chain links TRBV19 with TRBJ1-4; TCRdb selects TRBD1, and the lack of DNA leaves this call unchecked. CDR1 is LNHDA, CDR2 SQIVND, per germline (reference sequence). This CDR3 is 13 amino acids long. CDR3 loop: CASRLTGNEKLFF.

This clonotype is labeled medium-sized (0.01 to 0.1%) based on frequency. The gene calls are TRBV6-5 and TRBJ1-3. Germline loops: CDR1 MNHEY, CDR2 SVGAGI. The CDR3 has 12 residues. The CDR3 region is CASSSETNTIYF.

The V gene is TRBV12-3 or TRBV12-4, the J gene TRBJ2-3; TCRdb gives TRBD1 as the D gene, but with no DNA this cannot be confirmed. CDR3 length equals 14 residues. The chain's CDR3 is CASSRDPKTDTQYF.